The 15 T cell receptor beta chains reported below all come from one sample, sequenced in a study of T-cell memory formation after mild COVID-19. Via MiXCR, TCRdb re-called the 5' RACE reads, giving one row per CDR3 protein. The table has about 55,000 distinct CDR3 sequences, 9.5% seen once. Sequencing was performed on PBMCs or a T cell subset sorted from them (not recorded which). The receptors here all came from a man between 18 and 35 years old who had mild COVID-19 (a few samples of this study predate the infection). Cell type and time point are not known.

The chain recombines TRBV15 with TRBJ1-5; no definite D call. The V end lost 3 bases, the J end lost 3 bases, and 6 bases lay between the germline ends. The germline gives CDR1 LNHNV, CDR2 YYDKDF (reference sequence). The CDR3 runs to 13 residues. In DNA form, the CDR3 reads TGTGCCACCAGCAGGGACGACAATCAGCCCCAGCATTTT. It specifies CATSRDDNQPQHF.

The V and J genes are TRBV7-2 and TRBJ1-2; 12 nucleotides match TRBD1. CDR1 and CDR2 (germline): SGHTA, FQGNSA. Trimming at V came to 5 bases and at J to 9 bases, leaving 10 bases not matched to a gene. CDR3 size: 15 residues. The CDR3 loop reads CASSPGQGAGMRYTF. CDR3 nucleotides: TGTGCCAGCAGCCCGGGACAGGGGGCTGGAATGCGCTACACCTTC. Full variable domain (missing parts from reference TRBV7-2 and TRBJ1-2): GAGVSQSPSNKVTEKGKDVELRCDPISGHTALYWYRQSLGQGLEFLIYFQGNSAPDKSGLPSDRFSAERTGGSVSTLTIQRTQQEDSAVYLCASSPGQGAGMRYTFGSGTRLTVV.

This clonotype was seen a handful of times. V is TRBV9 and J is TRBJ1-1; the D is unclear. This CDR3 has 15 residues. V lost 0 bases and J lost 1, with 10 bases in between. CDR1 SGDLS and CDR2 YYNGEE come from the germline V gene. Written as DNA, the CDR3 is TGTGCCAGCAGCGTAGACGGGCAAGGGAACACTGAAGCTTTCTTT. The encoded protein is CASSVDGQGNTEAFF.

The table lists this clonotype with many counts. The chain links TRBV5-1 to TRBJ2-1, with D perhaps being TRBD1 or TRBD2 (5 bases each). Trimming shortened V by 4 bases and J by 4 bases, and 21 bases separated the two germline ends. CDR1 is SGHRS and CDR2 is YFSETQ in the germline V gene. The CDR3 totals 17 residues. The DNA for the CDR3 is TGCGCCAGCAGCCGGGGTGGGGCGGATGCGTCATACAATGAGCAGTTCTTC. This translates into CASSRGGADASYNEQFF.

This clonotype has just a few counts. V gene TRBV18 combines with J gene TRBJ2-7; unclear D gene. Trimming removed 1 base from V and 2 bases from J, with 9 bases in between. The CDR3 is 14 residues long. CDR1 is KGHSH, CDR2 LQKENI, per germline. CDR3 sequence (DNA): TGTGCCAGCTCACCACTTGGTGAGCCCTACGAGCAGTACTTC. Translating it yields CASSPLGEPYEQYF. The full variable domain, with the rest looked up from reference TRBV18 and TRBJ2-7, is NAGVMQNPRHLVRRRGQEARLRCSPMKGHSHVYWYRQLPEEGLKFMVYLQKENIIDESGMPKERFSAEFPKEGPSILRIQQVVRGDSAAYFCASSPLGEPYEQYFGPGTRLTVT.

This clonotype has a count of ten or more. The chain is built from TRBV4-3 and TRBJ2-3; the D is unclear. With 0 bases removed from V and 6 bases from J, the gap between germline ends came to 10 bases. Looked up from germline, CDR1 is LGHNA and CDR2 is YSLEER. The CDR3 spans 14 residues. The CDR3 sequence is CASSQDGSGDTQYF. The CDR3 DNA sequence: TGCGCCAGCAGCCAAGATGGATCAGGCGATACGCAGTATTTT.

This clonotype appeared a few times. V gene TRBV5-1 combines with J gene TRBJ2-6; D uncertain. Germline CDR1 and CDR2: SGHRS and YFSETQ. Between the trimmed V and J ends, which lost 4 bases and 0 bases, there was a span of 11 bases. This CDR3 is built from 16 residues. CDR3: CASSQQLISGANVLTF. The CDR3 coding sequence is TGCGCCAGCAGCCAACAGCTTATCTCTGGGGCCAACGTCCTGACTTTC.

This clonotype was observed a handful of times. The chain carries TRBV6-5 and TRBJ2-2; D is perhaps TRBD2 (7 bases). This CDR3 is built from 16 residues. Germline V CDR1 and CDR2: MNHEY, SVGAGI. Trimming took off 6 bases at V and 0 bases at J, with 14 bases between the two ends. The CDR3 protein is CASSRAGATNTGELFF. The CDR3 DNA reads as TGTGCCAGCAGCAGGGCGGGGGCCACGAACACCGGGGAGCTGTTTTTT.

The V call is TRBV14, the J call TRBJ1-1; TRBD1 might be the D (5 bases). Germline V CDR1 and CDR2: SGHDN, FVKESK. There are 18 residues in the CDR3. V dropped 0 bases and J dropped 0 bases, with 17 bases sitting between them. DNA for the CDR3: TGTGCCAGCAGCCAAGATAGGGGCGCAGGCGCCCTGAACACTGAAGCTTTCTTT. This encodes CASSQDRGAGALNTEAFF. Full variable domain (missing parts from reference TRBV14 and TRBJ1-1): EAGVTQFPSHSVIEKGQTVTLRCDPISGHDNLYWYRRVMGKEIKFLLHFVKESKQDESGMPNNRFLAERTGGTYSTLKVQPAELEDSGVYFCASSQDRGAGALNTEAFFGQGTRLTVV.

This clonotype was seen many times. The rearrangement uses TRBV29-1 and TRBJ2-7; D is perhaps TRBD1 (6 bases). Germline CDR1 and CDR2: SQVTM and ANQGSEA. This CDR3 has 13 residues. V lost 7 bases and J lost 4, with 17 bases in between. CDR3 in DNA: TGCAGCGCAGAGGTCGGCAGGGGTTACGAGCAGTACTTC. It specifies CSAEVGRGYEQYF.

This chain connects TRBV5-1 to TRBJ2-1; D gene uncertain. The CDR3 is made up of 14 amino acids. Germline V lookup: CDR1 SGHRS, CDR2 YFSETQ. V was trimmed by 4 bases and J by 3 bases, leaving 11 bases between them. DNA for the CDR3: TGCGCCAGCAGCCTCCTGGCCCTCTACAATGAGCAGTTCTTC. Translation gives CASSLLALYNEQFF.

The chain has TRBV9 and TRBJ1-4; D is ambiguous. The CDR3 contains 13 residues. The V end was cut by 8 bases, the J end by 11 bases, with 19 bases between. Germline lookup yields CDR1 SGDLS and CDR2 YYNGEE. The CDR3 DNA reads TGTGCCAGAAGCACCGGACCGGCGGACAAACTGTTTTTT. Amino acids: CARSTGPADKLFF.

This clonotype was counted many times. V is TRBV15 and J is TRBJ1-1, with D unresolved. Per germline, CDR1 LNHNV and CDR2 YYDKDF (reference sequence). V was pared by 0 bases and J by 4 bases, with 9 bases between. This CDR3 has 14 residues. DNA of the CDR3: TGTGCCACCAGCAGAGAATATATTGGCACTGAAGCTTTCTTT. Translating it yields CATSREYIGTEAFF.

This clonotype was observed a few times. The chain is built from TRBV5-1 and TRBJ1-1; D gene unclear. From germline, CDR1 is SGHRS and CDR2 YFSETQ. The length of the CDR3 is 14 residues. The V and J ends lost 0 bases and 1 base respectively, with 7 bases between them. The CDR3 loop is CASSLEPTNTEAFF. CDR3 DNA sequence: TGCGCCAGCAGCTTGGAACCGACGAACACTGAAGCTTTCTTT.

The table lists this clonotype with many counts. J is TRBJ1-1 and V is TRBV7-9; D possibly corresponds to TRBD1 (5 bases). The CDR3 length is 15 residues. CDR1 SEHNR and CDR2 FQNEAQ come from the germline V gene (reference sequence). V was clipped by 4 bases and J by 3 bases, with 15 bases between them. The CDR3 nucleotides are TGTGCCAGCAGCTCTGGGGGGATTGGGTACACTGAAGCTTTCTTT. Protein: CASSSGGIGYTEAFF.